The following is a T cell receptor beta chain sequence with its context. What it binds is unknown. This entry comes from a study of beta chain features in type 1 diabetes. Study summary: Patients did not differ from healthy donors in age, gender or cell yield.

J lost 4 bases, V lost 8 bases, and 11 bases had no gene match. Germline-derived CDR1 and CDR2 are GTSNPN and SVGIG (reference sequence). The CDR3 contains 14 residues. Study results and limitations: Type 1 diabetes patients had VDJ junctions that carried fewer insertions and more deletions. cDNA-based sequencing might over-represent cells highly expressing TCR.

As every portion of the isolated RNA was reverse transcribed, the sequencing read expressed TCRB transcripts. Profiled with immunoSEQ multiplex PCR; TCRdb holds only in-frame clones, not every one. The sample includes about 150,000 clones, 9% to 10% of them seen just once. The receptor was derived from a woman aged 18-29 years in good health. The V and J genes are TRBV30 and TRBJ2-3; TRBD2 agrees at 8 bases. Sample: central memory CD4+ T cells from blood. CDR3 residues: CASSFGGAADTQYF. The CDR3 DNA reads TGTGCCAGCAGCTTCGGGGGGGCGGCAGATACGCAGTATTTT.